Listed here are 15 T cell receptor beta chains from one sample, sequenced in a study of T-cell reconstitution after alpha-beta-depleted transplantation in children. Unique molecular identifiers were incorporated into the prepared TCRbeta library. MiXCR was run by TCRdb on the PCR reads, yielding one entry per CDR3 protein. The sample includes 800,000 to 1,000,000 distinct CDR3 sequences, about 29% of them seen just once. Sequencing was performed on PBMCs, mostly from graft donor cells, taken 360 days after TCRalphabeta/CD19-depleted stem cell transplant. All receptors derive from a boy under three years old who had a stem cell transplant for SCID, so the T cells may come from the graft donor.

The chain carries TRBV5-1 and TRBJ1-5; possible D gene TRBD1, 5 bases. From germline, CDR1 is SGHRS and CDR2 YFSETQ. V lost 2 bases to trimming and J lost 4 bases, with 13 bases between them. This CDR3 region has 15 residues. CDR3 amino acids: CASSFGDGLNQPQHF. The CDR3 nucleotides are TGCGCCAGCAGCTTTGGGGACGGACTAAATCAGCCCCAGCATTTT. The full variable domain, with the rest looked up from reference TRBV5-1 and TRBJ1-5, is KAGVTQTPRYLIKTRGQQVTLSCSPISGHRSVSWYQQTPGQGLQFLFEYFSETQRNKGNFPGRFSGRQFSNSRSEMNVSTLELGDSALYLCASSFGDGLNQPQHFGDGTRLSIL.

In this sample, this clonotype turned up a few times. The chain joins TRBV7-8 to TRBJ2-3, with TRBD1 matching 9 bases. J gave up 3 bases and V 2 bases, and 9 bases lay outside the gene matches. From germline, CDR1 is SGHVS and CDR2 FQNEAQ. The CDR3 contains 17 residues. The CDR3 nucleotides read TGTGCCAGCAGCTTACTGGTAGGGACAGGGAGTACAGATACGCAGTATTTT. Its translation is CASSLLVGTGSTDTQYF.

This clonotype was seen only a few times. The gene calls are TRBV6-1 and TRBJ1-2, with D possibly TRBD1 on 6 matching bases. CDR1 MNHNS and CDR2 SASEGT come from the germline V gene. The CDR3 is 14 amino acids. Trimming removed 6 bases at V and 6 bases at J, with 17 bases between. The CDR3 protein is CASSRGQSRDGYTF. For the CDR3, the DNA is TGTGCCAGCAGCCGCGGACAGTCAAGAGATGGCTACACCTTC.

J is TRBJ1-5 and V is TRBV19; D is possibly TRBD1 (6 bases). Germline V gene lookup returns CDR1 LNHDA and CDR2 SQIVND (reference sequence). V lost 6 bases and J lost 3, with 21 bases in between. There are 17 residues in the CDR3. CDR3 DNA: TGTGCCAGTAGACCGGGCAGGGGAAGGGTTAACAATCAGCCCCAGCATTTT. Its translation is CASRPGRGRVNNQPQHF.

The V and J genes are TRBV6-1 and TRBJ1-2, with D tentatively TRBD1 (5 bases). The CDR3 length is 15 residues. Germline assignment: CDR1 MNHNS and CDR2 SASEGT. V was clipped by 3 bases and J by 0 bases, with 11 bases between them. Here the CDR3 reads CASSDGGGPNYGYTF. For the CDR3, the DNA is TGTGCCAGCAGTGATGGGGGAGGCCCTAACTATGGCTACACCTTC.

This chain links TRBV11-2 with TRBJ2-2; no reliable D call. The germline V and J ends were trimmed by 1 base and 1 base, with 7 bases remaining between them. This CDR3 has 15 residues. From germline, CDR1 is SGHAT and CDR2 FQNNGV. CDR3: CASSLGARNTGELFF. The CDR3 DNA sequence: TGTGCCAGCAGCTTAGGGGCTCGGAACACCGGGGAGCTGTTTTTT.

The V and J genes are TRBV18 and TRBJ2-1; TRBD1 is a possible D gene (5 bases). In germline, CDR1 is KGHSH, CDR2 LQKENI. The CDR3 totals 14 residues. V lost 5 bases to trimming and J lost 7 bases, with 15 bases between them. CDR3 protein: CASSNSPRQNEQFF. CDR3 in DNA: TGTGCCAGCTCAAACTCACCCCGACAGAATGAGCAGTTCTTC.

CDR3 region: CASSLTDSYEQFF. CDR3 coding DNA: TGTGCCAGCAGTCTAACAGACTCCTACGAGCAGTTCTTC. This chain links TRBV6-1 with TRBJ2-1; D gene unclear. CDR3 length: 13 residues. Germline V gene sequence: CDR1 MNHNS, CDR2 SASEGT. Trimming cost V 5 bases and J 10 bases, with 15 bases left between them.

This clonotype was found a few times. This chain joins TRBV20-1 and TRBJ2-1; D gene unclear. This CDR3 contains 11 residues. Trimming took off 6 bases at V and 3 bases at J, with 6 bases between the two ends. CDR1 is DFQATT and CDR2 is SNEGSKA in the germline V gene (reference sequence). Written as DNA, the CDR3 is TGCAGTGCCGGGTTCTACAATGAGCAGTTCTTC. It codes for CSAGFYNEQFF.

This clonotype was counted a few times. The chain links TRBV7-6 to TRBJ1-1; perhaps TRBD1 as D (6 bases). The CDR3 runs to 14 residues. V was clipped by 4 bases and J by 4 bases, with 13 bases between them. CDR1 is SGHVS, CDR2 FNYEAQ, per germline. DNA for the CDR3: TGTGCCAGCAGCTATGTGGCAGGGGCCACTGAAGCTTTCTTT. It translates to CASSYVAGATEAFF. Drawing the rest from reference TRBV7-6 and TRBJ1-1, the complete variable domain is GAGVSQSPRYKVTKRGQDVALRCDPISGHVSLYWYRQALGQGPEFLTYFNYEAQQDKSGLPNDRFSAERPEGSISTLTIQRTEQRDSAMYRCASSYVAGATEAFFGQGTRLTVV.

This sequence joins TRBV29-1 and TRBJ1-1; D is possibly TRBD1 (6 bases). V dropped 7 bases and J dropped 3 bases, with 12 bases sitting between them. Germline assignment: CDR1 SQVTM and CDR2 ANQGSEA. This CDR3 has 12 amino acids. CDR3 amino acids: CSAKGVDTEAFF. CDR3 bases: TGCAGCGCAAAGGGGGTGGACACTGAAGCTTTCTTT.

This sequence joins TRBV12-3 or TRBV12-4 and TRBJ2-2, with 8 positions matching TRBD1. This CDR3 is 15 amino acids long. The V and J ends lost 5 bases and 4 bases, in that order; junction bases with no gene match: 6. CDR3 DNA: TGTGCCAGCAGTACCCGGACAGGGCCCACCGGGGAGCTGTTTTTT. Translation gives CASSTRTGPTGELFF.

The genes are TRBV25-1 and TRBJ2-6; 7 bases match TRBD1. Trimming at V came to 9 bases and at J to 2 bases, leaving 4 bases not matched to a gene. The CDR3 has 14 residues. In germline, CDR1 is MGHDK, CDR2 SYGVNS. The CDR3 nucleotides are TGTGCCAGTGGAGACAGGGCTGGGGCCAACGTCCTGACTTTC. Residues: CASGDRAGANVLTF.

This clonotype was seen more than once but under ten times. V usage is TRBV12-3 or TRBV12-4 and J usage is TRBJ2-6; D gene ambiguous. The CDR3 is made up of 15 amino acids. Trimming cost V 3 bases and J 5 bases, with 11 bases left between them. The CDR3 nucleotides read TGTGCCAGCAGTTTGGGTTCTGGGAGGGCCAACGTCCTGACTTTC. Encoded protein: CASSLGSGRANVLTF.

This clonotype was detected a few times. V gene TRBV29-1 combines with J gene TRBJ2-3; the D gene is possibly TRBD2 (6 bases). V dropped 3 bases and J dropped 5 bases, with 12 bases sitting between them. This CDR3 spans 13 amino acids. Germline CDR1 SQVTM, CDR2 ANQGSEA. Here the CDR3 reads CSVDGGGGDTQYF. CDR3 bases: TGCAGCGTTGACGGGGGTGGAGGAGATACGCAGTATTTT.